This T cell receptor beta chain was observed in a study of cytomegalovirus exposure and HLA in healthy donors. Here immunoSEQ multiplex PCR was the method, and the copy in TCRdb shows in-frame clones only, minus some. The sample carries fewer than 150,000 clones, 88% recorded once. The sequenced sample consisted of PBMCs. The TCR sequence derives from a young woman in good health and CMV-seropositive.

The DNA for the CDR3 is TGTGCCAGCAGCTCCGGACAGGGAGGCGAAAAACTGTTTTTT. Residues: CASSSGQGGEKLFF. The V call is TRBV7-9, the J call TRBJ1-4; 8 bases match TRBD1. V was pared by 4 bases and J by 8 bases, with 6 bases of the junction left unmatched. The CDR3 sequence is 14 residues long. CDR1 is SEHNR and CDR2 is FQNEAQ in the germline V gene (reference sequence).